This T cell receptor (beta chain) was identified in a study of T cells in Graves' hyperthyroidism and ophthalmopathy (dated by TCRdb to the late 2010s). At the level of the whole study: Peripheral blood was sampled at the time of initial diagnosis, prior to any treatment. Once sampling was done, hyperthyroidism patients were given methimazole at a starting dose of 30 mg daily, whereas ophthalmopathy patients were given high-dose intravenous methylprednisolone. Whether ophthalmopathy could be predicted prospectively was tested in an independent validation cohort made up of 18 hyperthyroidism patients plus 17 patients who later progressed to ophthalmopathy. The paper reports TCR Vbeta CDR3 sequencing of approximately 140 peripheral blood samples: 43 ophthalmopathy, 75 to 80 hyperthyroidism and around 17 progressor patients. A discovery cohort of 95 to 100 patients, 43 with Graves' ophthalmopathy and more than 55 with stable Graves' hyperthyroidism, was used to find distinguishing TCR V-J signatures. The 90 to 100 discovery patients were randomly split 7:3 into training and test sets. In addition, the study compared T-cell repertoires in thyroid tissue and in blood from 6 or 7 Graves' hyperthyroidism patients.

The TCR beta CDR3 regions were amplified from the RNA transcripts. The first round of RT-PCR for the TCR CDR3 was performed with the HTBI primer set and the Qiagen OneStep RT-PCR kit. Libraries were constructed in a second round of multiplex PCR, after which size selection and purification were performed. Libraries were sequenced paired-end with 100 bp reads on an Illumina HiSeq2000. Under the source paper's analysis protocol: SOAPnuke was used to process the raw data, removing reads that contained adapters or uncalled bases, had a mean Phred below 15, or lacked an exact match to the constant primer or identifier. High-quality paired reads were merged with COPE v1.2.5, and unique nucleotide sequences were defined as clonotypes. Clonotypes were aligned to IMGT TRBV, TRBD and TRBJ reference segments using MiTCR v1.1. The analysis was restricted to V-J combinations with a frequency above 0.0001, which together covered 99.2% of the repertoires. The TCS score was defined as F50 (clonal expansion) divided by E x V (chaos), with BLOSUM62-based TCRdist calculated between CDR3 peptides within each V-J. Welch's t-statistics and random forest reduced around 550 V-J features to 10 to 15, which were used in a naive Bayes classifier (R e1071). TCRdb reran the public reads through fastp at Q25 and MiXCR, keeping productive beta chains. Identical CDR3 protein sequences are pooled into one entry, listed with their most common genes and DNA. The V and J calls and clone size are TCRdb's, not the authors'. The sample table holds hundreds of thousands of distinct CDR3 sequences, of which around a sixth were seen once. Clones ranked in the top ten supply around 7.7% of the sample.

Stable Graves' hyperthyroidism was defined as no progression to ophthalmopathy during 18 months of follow-up. Hyperthyroidism patients were aged 18 to 65 years and newly diagnosed, with disease duration of less than 2 months. The study excluded patients with uncontrolled infections, other autoimmune diseases, pregnancy or lactation. Diagnoses relied on clinical symptoms, serum thyroxine and TRAb, thyroid ultrasound and orbital computed tomography. Ficoll-Paque density gradient centrifugation was used to isolate PBMCs from approximately 11 ml of fresh peripheral blood. Total RNA was extracted using Trizol reagent, and RNA quality was assessed on an Agilent 2100 Bioanalyzer. This clonotype was counted at least ten times. Its antigen is unknown. No base qualities exist here, and no much larger clone lies one base off it. Study-wide conclusions, independent of this receptor: In validation, the model predicted progression to ophthalmopathy a median of roughly 6.5 months before onset, with over 60% sensitivity and about 72% specificity. A 13 V-J signature model separated ophthalmopathy from stable hyperthyroidism, with just over 85% sensitivity and around 84% specificity in cross-validation and 80%/75% in testing. Most expanded thyroid clonotypes (frequency above 0.001) were also found in blood, which suggests that blood repertoires may mirror thyroid immune responses. No statistical method was used to fix the sample size in advance, and group allocation was not hidden from the investigators.

The trim is 4 bases for V and 0 bases for J, with a gap of 10 bases between the germline ends. The CDR3 contains 15 residues, cysteine and phenylalanine counted. Just CDR3 DNA is preserved here, 45 bases in frame from base 1. CDR1 and CDR2 (LGHNA, YNFKEQ) derive from the germline V gene. This TCR derives from a woman younger than 30 with Graves' hyperthyroidism. This chain is built from TRBV4-2 and TRBJ1-3; no D segment can be confidently identified. Input material: blood. The CDR3 region reads CASSPEQSSGNTIYF. The DNA sequence reads TGTGCCAGCAGCCCAGAACAGAGCTCTGGAAACACCATATATTTT.